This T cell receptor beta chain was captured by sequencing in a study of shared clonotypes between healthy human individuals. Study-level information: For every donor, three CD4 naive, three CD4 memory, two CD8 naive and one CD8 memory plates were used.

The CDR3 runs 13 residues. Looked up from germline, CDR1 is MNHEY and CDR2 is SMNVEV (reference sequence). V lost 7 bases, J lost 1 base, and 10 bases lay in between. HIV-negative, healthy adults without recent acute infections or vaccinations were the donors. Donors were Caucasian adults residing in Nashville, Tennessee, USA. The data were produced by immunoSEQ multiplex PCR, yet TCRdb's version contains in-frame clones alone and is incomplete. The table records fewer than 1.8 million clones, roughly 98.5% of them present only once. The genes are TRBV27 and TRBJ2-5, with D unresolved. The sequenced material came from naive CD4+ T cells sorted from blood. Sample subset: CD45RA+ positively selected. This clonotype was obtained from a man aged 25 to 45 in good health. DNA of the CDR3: TGTGCCAGCATGGCGGATGTCCAAGAGACCCAGTACTTC. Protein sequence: CASMADVQETQYF.